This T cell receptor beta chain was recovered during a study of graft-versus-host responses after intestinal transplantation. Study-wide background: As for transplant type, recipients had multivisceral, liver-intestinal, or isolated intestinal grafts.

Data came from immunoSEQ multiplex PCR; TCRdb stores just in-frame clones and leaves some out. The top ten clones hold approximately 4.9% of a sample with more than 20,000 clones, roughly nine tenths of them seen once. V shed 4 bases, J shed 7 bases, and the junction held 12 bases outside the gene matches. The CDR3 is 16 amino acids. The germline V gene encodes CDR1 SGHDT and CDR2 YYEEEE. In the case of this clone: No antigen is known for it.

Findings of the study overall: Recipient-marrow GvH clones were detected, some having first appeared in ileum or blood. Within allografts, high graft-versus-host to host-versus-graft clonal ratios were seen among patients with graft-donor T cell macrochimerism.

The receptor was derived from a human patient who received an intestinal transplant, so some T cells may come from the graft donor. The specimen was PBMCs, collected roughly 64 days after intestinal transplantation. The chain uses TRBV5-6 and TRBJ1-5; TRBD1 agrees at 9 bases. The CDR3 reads CASSVYRDRVRQPQHF. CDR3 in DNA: TGTGCCAGCAGCGTCTACCGGGACAGGGTACGGCAGCCCCAGCATTTT. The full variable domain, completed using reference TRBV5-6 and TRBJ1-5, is DAGVTQSPTHLIKTRGQQVTLRCSPKSGHDTVSWYQQALGQGPQFIFQYYEEEERQRGNFPDRFSGHQFPNYSSELNVNALLLGDSALYLCASSVYRDRVRQPQHFGDGTRLSIL.